Given below is one T cell receptor (beta chain) in context. At one boundary the junction diverges from the germline segment, which might be a read error. TCRdb re-called the PCR reads with MiXCR. The profile shows tens of thousands of clones, more than 3.5% of them singletons. Looked up from germline, CDR1 is MDHEN and CDR2 is SYDVKM. This CDR3 spans 13 amino acids. This entry is derived from a study of metastatic and nonmetastatic thyroid tumors. Prior to thyroid surgery, none of the patients had received any treatment. Sequencing was performed on blood. This TCR derives from a female donor with papillary thyroid cancer or a benign thyroid nodule (not recorded which). Some clones in this sample may be carry-over from other donors' samples. The chain employs TRBV28 and TRBJ2-7; TRBD2 aligns across 7 bases. The CDR3 here is CASRIGTTYEQDF. The CDR3, as DNA: TGTGCCAGCAGAATCGGGACTACCTACGAACAGGACTTC. Complete variable domain (other parts from reference TRBV28 and TRBJ2-7): DVKVTQSSRYLVKRTGEKVFLECVQDMDHENMFWYRQDPGLGLRLIYFSYDVKMKEKGDIPEGYSVSREKKERFSLILESASTNQTSMYLCASRIGTTYEQDFGPGTRLTVT.